This T cell receptor beta chain was recovered during a study of blood T cell repertoires in COVID-19. Background on the study: PBMCs, B-cell-depleted T cells, or T cells were the source of the cDNA or gDNA that made up the material.

Per the authors' pipeline: The authors estimated nucleated cell counts from reference gene primer amplification. This table comes from immunoSEQ multiplex PCR, and its TCRdb copy is limited to in-frame clones, with some not included. V and J calls and clone size are as listed in that table; D and trimming were resolved from the DNA. The sample includes over 75,000 clones, roughly 82% of them seen just once. This CDR3 is built from 15 residues. Germline V gene data show CDR1 as MNHEY and CDR2 as SVGEGT. Losses at the gene ends were 3 bases for V and 2 bases for J; bases not matched to a gene: 6. V is TRBV6-2 or TRBV6-3 and J is TRBJ2-5; TRBD2 matches at 7 bases. The sequence derives from a human donor in a cohort sampled during active COVID-19. Sequencing used peripheral blood. The DNA for the CDR3 is TGTGCCAGCAGTTATTTCACGGGAGGACAAGAGACCCAGTACTTC. Translation: CASSYFTGGQETQYF.